Sequencing of this TCR beta chain was carried out in a study of control samples from healthy donors and cancer patients. The CDR3 is 14 amino acids. With 4 bases clipped from V and 10 bases from J, the junction kept 7 bases outside the gene matches. Germline values: CDR1 SNHLY, CDR2 FYNNEI. This table comes from immunoSEQ multiplex PCR, and its TCRdb copy is limited to in-frame clones, with some not included. Counted here are 350,000 to 450,000 clones, roughly 90% occurring once; the ten biggest clones make up around 6.4%. This rearrangement joins TRBV2 to TRBJ1-6; 7 bases are shared with TRBD1. The source material was PBMCs. The clonotype was recovered from a man aged 35 to 55 with head and neck cancer. CDR3: CASSVEGAGSPLHF. The DNA of the CDR3 is TGTGCCAGCAGTGTGGAGGGGGCCGGGTCACCCCTCCACTTT. Full variable domain (rest looked up from reference TRBV2 and TRBJ1-6): EPEVTQTPSHQVTQMGQEVILRCVPISNHLYFYWYRQILGQKVEFLVSFYNNEISEKSEIFDDQFSVERPDGSNFTLKIRSTKLEDSAMYFCASSVEGAGSPLHFGNGTRLTVT.